This TCR beta chain was observed in a study of blood T cell repertoires in COVID-19. The ends were cut back, 0 bases at V and 1 base at J, with 7 bases in the middle. This CDR3 is 14 amino acids long. The germline V gene has CDR1 MGHRA and CDR2 YSYEKL. Some clones are missing from TCRdb's copy, which holds only in-frame ones; the method was immunoSEQ multiplex PCR. The data hold a few hundred thousand clones, with approximately 88% observed a single time. The rearrangement uses TRBV4-1 and TRBJ2-7; a weak D match, TRBD2 (6 bases). This TCR was sampled from a woman in her 70s with COVID-19, enrolled during active disease. The source material was peripheral blood. The CDR3: CASSQDGTSYEQYF. Here the CDR3 DNA reads TGCGCCAGCAGCCAAGATGGGACTTCCTACGAGCAGTACTTC.